This T cell receptor (beta chain) was sequenced for a study of T cells after yellow fever vaccination. This clonotype was detected a few times. V gave up 0 bases and J gave up 4 bases, with 12 bases separating them. This CDR3 is built from 15 residues. Germline CDR1 and CDR2: SGHRS and YFSETQ. TCRdb re-derived calls from the 5' RACE reads in MiXCR, one entry per CDR3 protein. The sample yields a few hundred thousand distinct CDR3 sequences, about 15% seen once. The material sequenced was PBMCs, taken 5 days after the first yellow fever vaccination. The rearrangement uses TRBV5-1 and TRBJ2-3, with a tentative D call TRBD2 (5 bases). The TCR originated in a man younger than 30 who received the YFV17D yellow fever vaccine. DNA for the CDR3: TGCGCCAGCAGCTTGGCTAGCCCACGCGCAGATACGCAGTATTTT. It specifies CASSLASPRADTQYF.